The 9 T cell receptor beta chains listed next were all sequenced from one sample in a study of blood T cells in healthy people across ages. It was with a sample-barcoded 5' primer and a J-beta primer mix that a second PCR of roughly 6 to 12 cycles was run. TCRdb processed the 5' RACE reads anew with MiXCR; each CDR3 protein has one entry. The sample carries 1.5 million to 2 million distinct CDR3 sequences, approximately 32% recorded once. The sample consisted of blood. These TCRs come from a woman under 40 in good health.

This clonotype was counted between two and nine times. The CDR3 loop is CASSQGPGKNSPLHF. The DNA for the CDR3 is TGCGCCAGCAGCCAAGGGCCAGGGAAGAATTCACCCCTCCACTTT. The rearrangement links TRBV4-1 to TRBJ1-6; a possible D gene is TRBD1 (5 bases). Trimming took off 1 base at V and 7 bases at J, with 11 bases between the two ends. The V gene's germline CDR1 is MGHRA and CDR2 YSYEKL. The CDR3 runs 15 residues.

This clonotype was observed a handful of times. The chain couples TRBV5-1 to TRBJ1-2, with a tentative D call TRBD1 (5 bases). The CDR3 covers 14 residues. The germline V gene has CDR1 SGHRS and CDR2 YFSETQ. Trimming shortened V by 4 bases and J by 0 bases, and 10 bases separated the two germline ends. CDR3 residues: CASSPTEANYGYTF. The CDR3 DNA reads as TGCGCCAGCAGCCCGACAGAAGCTAACTATGGCTACACCTTC.

The genes are TRBV7-2 and TRBJ2-3; possible D gene TRBD2, 5 bases. The CDR3 is 14 residues long. Looked up from germline, CDR1 is SGHTA and CDR2 is FQGNSA. V shed 6 bases and J shed 6 bases, with 16 bases lying between them. The CDR3 loop reads CASRDRTGTDTQYF. The CDR3 nucleotides are TGTGCCAGCAGGGATAGGACGGGAACGGATACGCAGTATTTT.

The rearrangement links TRBV10-2 to TRBJ2-5, with D maybe TRBD2 (5 bases). This CDR3 is 12 amino acids long. In germline, CDR1 is WSHSY, CDR2 SAAADI. Trimming shortened V by 7 bases and J by 11 bases, and 17 bases separated the two germline ends. The CDR3 nucleotides are TGCGCCAGCACTCCTAACAGTGGGGAGCAGTACTTC. This encodes CASTPNSGEQYF.

V gene TRBV6-5 combines with J gene TRBJ1-2; no clear D. CDR3 length equals 14 residues. V lost 0 bases, J lost 4 bases, and 9 bases lay in between. CDR1 is MNHEY and CDR2 is SVGAGI in the germline V gene. CDR3 in DNA: TGTGCCAGCAGTTACTCGGTTAGCAGCTATGGCTACACCTTC. Translated, it gives CASSYSVSSYGYTF.

This clonotype has ten or more counts. The chain carries TRBV29-1 and TRBJ2-1, with D possibly matching TRBD1 (6 bases). The germline V gene encodes CDR1 SQVTM and CDR2 ANQGSEA. V was cut by 4 bases and J by 5 bases, with 12 bases left in between. The CDR3 runs to 13 residues. The CDR3 here is CSVVTGHDNEQFF. For the CDR3, the DNA is TGCAGCGTTGTAACGGGACATGACAATGAGCAGTTCTTC.

This sequence joins TRBV11-2 and TRBJ1-4; no firm D call. The V and J ends lost 5 bases and 0 bases respectively, with 10 bases between them. Germline assignment: CDR1 SGHAT and CDR2 FQNNGV. The CDR3 sequence is 15 residues long. CDR3 nucleotide sequence: TGTGCCAGCAGCCCCCTCACTGCAACTAATGAAAAACTGTTTTTT. Translated: CASSPLTATNEKLFF.

V is TRBV28 and J is TRBJ1-2; maybe TRBD1 (5 bases). CDR1 and CDR2 from the germline V gene are MDHEN and SYDVKM. The CDR3 is 12 amino acids. Trimming left V 4 bases short and J 6 bases short, with 9 bases between. In nucleotides, the CDR3 is TGTGCCAGCAGTTGGGGCCGCCATGGCTACACCTTC. It encodes CASSWGRHGYTF.

The sample holds many counts of this clonotype. The chain is built from TRBV27 and TRBJ2-7; TRBD2 aligns across 10 bases. Germline assignment: CDR1 MNHEY and CDR2 SMNVEV (reference sequence). The CDR3 is 14 residues long. Trimming at V came to 8 bases and at J to 1 base, leaving 5 bases not matched to a gene. The CDR3 sequence: CASRRTSGSYEQYF. Written as DNA, the CDR3 is TGTGCCAGCCGTCGGACTAGCGGATCCTACGAGCAGTACTTC.